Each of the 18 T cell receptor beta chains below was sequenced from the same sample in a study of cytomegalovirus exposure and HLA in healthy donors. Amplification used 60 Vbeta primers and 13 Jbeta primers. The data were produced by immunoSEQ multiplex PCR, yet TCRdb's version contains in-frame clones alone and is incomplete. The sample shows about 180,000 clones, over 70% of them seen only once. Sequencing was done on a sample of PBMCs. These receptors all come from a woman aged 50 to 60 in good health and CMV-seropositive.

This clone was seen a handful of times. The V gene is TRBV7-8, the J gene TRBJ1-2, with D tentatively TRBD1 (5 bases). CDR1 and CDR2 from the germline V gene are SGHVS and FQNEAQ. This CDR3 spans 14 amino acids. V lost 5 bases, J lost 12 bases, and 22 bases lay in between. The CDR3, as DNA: TGTGCCAGCAGCCCCCGGGGGAATTCGAGAAAGGACACCTTC. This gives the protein CASSPRGNSRKDTF. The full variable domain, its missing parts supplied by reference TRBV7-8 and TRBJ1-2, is GAGVSQSPRYKVAKRGQDVALRCDPISGHVSLFWYQQALGQGPEFLTYFQNEAQLDKSGLPSDRFFAERPEGSVSTLKIQRTQQEDSAVYLCASSPRGNSRKDTFGSGTRLTVV.

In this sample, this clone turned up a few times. The CDR3 nucleotides are TGTGCCAGCAGCGGGACTTTCAACTATGGCTACACCTTC. Protein product: CASSGTFNYGYTF. The chain couples TRBV6-6 to TRBJ1-2; possible D gene TRBD1, 5 bases. There are 13 residues in the CDR3. V dropped 6 bases and J dropped 2 bases, with 10 bases sitting between them. Looked up from germline, CDR1 is MNHNY and CDR2 is SVGAGI (reference sequence).

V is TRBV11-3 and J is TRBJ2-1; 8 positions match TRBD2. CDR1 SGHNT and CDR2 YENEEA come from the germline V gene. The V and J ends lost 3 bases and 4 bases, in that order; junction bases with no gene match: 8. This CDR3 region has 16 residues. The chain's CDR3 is CASSLIESGSYNEQFF. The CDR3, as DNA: TGTGCCAGCAGCTTGATCGAAAGCGGGAGTTACAATGAGCAGTTCTTC.

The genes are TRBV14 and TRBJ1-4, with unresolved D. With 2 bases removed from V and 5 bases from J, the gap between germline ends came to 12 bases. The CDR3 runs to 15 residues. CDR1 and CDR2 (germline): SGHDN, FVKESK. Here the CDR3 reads CASSQQPGRNEKLFF. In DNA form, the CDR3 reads TGTGCCAGCAGCCAACAACCGGGTAGAAATGAAAAACTGTTTTTT.

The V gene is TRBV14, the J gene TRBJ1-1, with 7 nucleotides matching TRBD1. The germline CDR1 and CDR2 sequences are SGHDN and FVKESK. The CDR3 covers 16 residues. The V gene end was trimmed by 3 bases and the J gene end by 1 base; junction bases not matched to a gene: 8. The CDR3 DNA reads TGTGCCAGCAGCCAGGCGCGAGGGGGCTGGAACACTGAAGCTTTCTTT. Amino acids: CASSQARGGWNTEAFF.

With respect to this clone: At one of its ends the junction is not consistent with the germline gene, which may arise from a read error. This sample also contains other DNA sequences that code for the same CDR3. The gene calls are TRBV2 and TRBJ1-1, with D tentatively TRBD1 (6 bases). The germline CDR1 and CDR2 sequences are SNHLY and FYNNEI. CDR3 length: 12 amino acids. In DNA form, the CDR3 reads TGTGCCAGCAGTCCGACAGGCCCTGAAGCCTTCTTT. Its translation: CASSPTGPEAFF. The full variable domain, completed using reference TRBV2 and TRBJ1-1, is EPEVTQTPSHQVTQMGQEVILRCVPISNHLYFYWYRQILGQKVEFLVSFYNNEISEKSEIFDDQFSVERPDGSNFTLKIRSTKLEDSAMYFCASSPTGPEAFFGQGTRLTVV.

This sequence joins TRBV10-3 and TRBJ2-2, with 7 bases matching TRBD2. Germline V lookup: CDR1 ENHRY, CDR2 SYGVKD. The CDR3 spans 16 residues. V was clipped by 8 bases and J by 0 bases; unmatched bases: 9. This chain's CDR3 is CAILTSPFSNTGELFF. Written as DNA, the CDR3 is TGTGCCATCCTGACTAGCCCATTTTCGAACACCGGGGAGCTGTTTTTT.

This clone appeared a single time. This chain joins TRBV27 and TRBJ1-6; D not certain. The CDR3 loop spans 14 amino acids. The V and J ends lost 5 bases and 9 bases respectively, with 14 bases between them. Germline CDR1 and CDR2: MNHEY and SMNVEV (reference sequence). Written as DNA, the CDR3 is TGTGCCAGCAGTCCCTACGCGGCGGGTTCACCCCTCCACTTT. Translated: CASSPYAAGSPLHF.

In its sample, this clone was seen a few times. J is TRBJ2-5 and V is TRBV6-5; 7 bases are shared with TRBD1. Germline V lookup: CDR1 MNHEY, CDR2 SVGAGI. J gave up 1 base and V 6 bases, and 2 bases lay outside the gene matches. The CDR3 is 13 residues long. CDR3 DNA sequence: TGTGCCAGCAGGGGGACAGCCCAAGAGACCCAGTACTTC. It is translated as CASRGTAQETQYF.

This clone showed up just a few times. CDR3 DNA: TGTGCCAGCAGCTTAGACTCCCCTAGCACAGATACGCAGTATTTT. Protein product: CASSLDSPSTDTQYF. This chain connects TRBV7-9 to TRBJ2-3; D not resolved. The CDR3 sequence is 15 residues long. V lost 1 base and J 0 bases, leaving 8 bases between the germline ends. Germline V gene lookup returns CDR1 SEHNR and CDR2 FQNEAQ (reference sequence).

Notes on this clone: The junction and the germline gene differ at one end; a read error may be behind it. CDR3 sequence (DNA): TGTGCCAGCAGCCAATACAGGGGCGGCTTTGGGGCCAACGGCCTGACTTTC. It specifies CASSQYRGGFGANGLTF. V and J are TRBV14 and TRBJ2-6; TRBD1 aligns across 7 bases. CDR1 is SGHDN and CDR2 is FVKESK in the germline V gene. CDR3 length: 17 amino acids. The full variable domain, rest sourced from reference TRBV14 and TRBJ2-6, is EAGVTQFPSHSVIEKGQTVTLRCDPISGHDNLYWYRRVMGKEIKFLLHFVKESKQDESGMPNNRFLAERTGGTYSTLKVQPAELEDSGVYFCASSQYRGGFGANGLTFGAGSRLTVL.

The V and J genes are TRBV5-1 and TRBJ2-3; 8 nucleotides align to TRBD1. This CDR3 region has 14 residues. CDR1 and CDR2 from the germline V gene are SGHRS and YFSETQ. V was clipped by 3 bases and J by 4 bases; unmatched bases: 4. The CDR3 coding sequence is TGCGCCAGCAGCTCCCGACAGGGGCCAGATACGCAGTATTTT. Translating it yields CASSSRQGPDTQYF.

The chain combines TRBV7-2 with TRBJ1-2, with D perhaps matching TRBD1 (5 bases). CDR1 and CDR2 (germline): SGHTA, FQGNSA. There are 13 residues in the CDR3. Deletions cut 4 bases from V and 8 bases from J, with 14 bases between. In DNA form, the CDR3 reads TGTGCCAGCAGCTCATGGGGGGGAGGCGGCTACACCTTC. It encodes CASSSWGGGGYTF.

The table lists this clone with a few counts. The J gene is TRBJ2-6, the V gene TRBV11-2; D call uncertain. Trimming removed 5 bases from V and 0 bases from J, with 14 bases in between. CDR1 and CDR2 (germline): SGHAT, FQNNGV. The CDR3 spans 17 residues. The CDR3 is CASSPPRGLSGANVLTF. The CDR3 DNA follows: TGTGCCAGCAGCCCGCCGAGAGGCCTCTCTGGGGCCAACGTCCTGACTTTC.

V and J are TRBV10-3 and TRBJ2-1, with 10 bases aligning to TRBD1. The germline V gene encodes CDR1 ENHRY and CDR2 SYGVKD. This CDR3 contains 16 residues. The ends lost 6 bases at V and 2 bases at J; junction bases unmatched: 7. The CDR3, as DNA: TGTGCCATCAGGTGGACAGGGGGTCCTCCCTACAATGAGCAGTTCTTC. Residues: CAIRWTGGPPYNEQFF.

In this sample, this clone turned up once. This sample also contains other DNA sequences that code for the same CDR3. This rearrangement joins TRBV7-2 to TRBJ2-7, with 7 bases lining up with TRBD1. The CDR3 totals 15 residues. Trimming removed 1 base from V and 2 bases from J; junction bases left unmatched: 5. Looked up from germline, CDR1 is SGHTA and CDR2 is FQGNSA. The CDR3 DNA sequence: TGTGCCAGCAGCTTAGGCGGCCAGGGGGCCTACGAGCAGTACTTC. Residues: CASSLGGQGAYEQYF.

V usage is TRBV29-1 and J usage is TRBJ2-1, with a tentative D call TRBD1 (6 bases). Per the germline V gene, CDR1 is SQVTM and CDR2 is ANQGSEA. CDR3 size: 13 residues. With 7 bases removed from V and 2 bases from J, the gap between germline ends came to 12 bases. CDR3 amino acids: CSGGQSTYNEQFF. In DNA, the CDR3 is TGCAGCGGTGGACAGTCAACCTACAATGAGCAGTTCTTC.

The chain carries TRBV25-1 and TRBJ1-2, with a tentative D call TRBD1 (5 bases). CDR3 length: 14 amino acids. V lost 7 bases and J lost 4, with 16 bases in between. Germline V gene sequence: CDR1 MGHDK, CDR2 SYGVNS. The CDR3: CASTPATEAYGYTF. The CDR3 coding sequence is TGTGCCAGCACCCCGGCGACAGAAGCCTATGGCTACACCTTC.